Presented here are 5 T cell receptor beta chains from one specimen sequenced in a study of T cell changes during pregnancy in multiple sclerosis. Clones were sequenced by immunoSEQ multiplex PCR, and TCRdb holds only the in-frame ones, with some missing. The sample carries about 51,000 clones, around 93% recorded once. The sequencing here drew on peripheral blood, taken in the second trimester of pregnancy. The receptors derive from a female donor with multiple sclerosis, enrolled in a pregnancy study.

V is TRBV7-3 and J is TRBJ2-7, with a tentative D call TRBD1 (6 bases). Trimming took off 5 bases at V and 7 bases at J, with 18 bases between the two ends. Germline lookup yields CDR1 SGHTA and CDR2 FQGTGA. The CDR3 runs to 14 residues. In DNA, the CDR3 is TGTGCCAGCAGCGTTACAGGGACGGCGGGTGAGCAGTACTTC. As protein: CASSVTGTAGEQYF.

The chain combines TRBV7-9 with TRBJ2-7, with TRBD2 matching 8 bases. The CDR3 is 18 residues long. The junction had 12 bases not matched to a gene; V was cut back by 1 base and J by 1 base. CDR1 and CDR2 from the germline V gene are SEHNR and FQNEAQ (reference sequence). The CDR3 loop is CASSLVTGGTKGSYEQYF. CDR3 in DNA: TGTGCCAGCAGCTTAGTAACGGGGGGGACTAAAGGATCCTACGAGCAGTACTTC.

The chain has TRBV4-1 and TRBJ2-7; TRBD1 matches at 8 bases. Trimming took 5 bases from V and 6 from J; bases not matched to a gene: 12. The CDR3 sequence is 15 residues long. The V gene's germline CDR1 is MGHRA and CDR2 YSYEKL. The CDR3 spells CASSFRQGKAPEQYF. In nucleotides, the CDR3 is TGCGCCAGCAGCTTCCGACAGGGGAAGGCACCCGAGCAGTACTTC.

The genes are TRBV7-9 and TRBJ1-1, with D possibly matching TRBD1 (5 bases). Germline V gene data show CDR1 as SEHNR and CDR2 as FQNEAQ (reference sequence). This CDR3 is 15 amino acids long. Trimming took 5 bases from V and 5 from J, leaving 18 bases between them. The CDR3 is CASSDRGQGGTEAFF. The CDR3 DNA reads TGTGCCAGCAGCGATAGAGGTCAGGGAGGGACTGAAGCTTTCTTT.

The rearrangement uses TRBV5-1 and TRBJ1-4, with D unresolved. This CDR3 spans 13 amino acids. The germline V gene has CDR1 SGHRS and CDR2 YFSETQ. V dropped 0 bases and J dropped 5 bases, with 5 bases sitting between them. CDR3: CASSLALNEKLFF. The CDR3, as DNA: TGCGCCAGCAGCTTGGCTCTGAATGAAAAACTGTTTTTT.